This is a list of T cell receptor beta chains from one sample in a study of blood T cells in healthy people across ages. TCRdb re-called the 5' RACE reads through MiXCR, storing one row per CDR3 protein. The sample carries 1.5 million to 2 million distinct CDR3 sequences, just under 50% recorded once. Input material: blood. The origin of the receptors is a woman in her 40s in good health. Both conserved end residues are part of each CDR3. The D gene is left open where the match is weak. Clone size is given for some rows only: seen once, a few or many times, or a class if the clone is expanded.

cdr3_aa | cdr3_nt | d_call | v_call | clone_size | j_call
CASSQGFGLSSYNEQFF | TGTGCCAGCAGCCAAGGGTTCGGCTTGAGCTCCTACAATGAGCAGTTCTTC | - | TRBV4-2 | - | TRBJ2-1
CASTLSGYEQYF | TGTGCCAGCACCCTATCGGGGTACGAGCAGTACTTC | - | TRBV3-1 | - | TRBJ2-7
CASSKTPGPVRETQYF | TGTGCCAGCAGCAAGACACCGGGCCCAGTAAGAGAGACCCAGTACTTC | - | TRBV7-2 | - | TRBJ2-5
CASGDRNHQETQYF | TGTGCCAGCGGTGACAGGAACCACCAAGAGACCCAGTACTTC | - | TRBV6-6 | - | TRBJ2-5
CASSLAKEFYYGYTF | TGTGCCAGCAGCTTGGCCAAGGAGTTCTACTATGGCTACACCTTC | - | TRBV5-6 | few | TRBJ1-2
CASSFPREEKETQYF | TGTGCCAGCAGTTTCCCACGGGAGGAAAAAGAGACCCAGTACTTC | TRBD2 | TRBV28 | - | TRBJ2-5
CASSFLRDRVRETQYF | TGTGCCAGCAGTTTCCTCCGGGACAGGGTCAGGGAGACCCAGTACTTC | TRBD1 | TRBV28 | - | TRBJ2-5
CASSYGGRGDTQYF | TGTGCCAGCAGTTACGGCGGGCGGGGAGATACGCAGTATTTT | - | TRBV6-6 | - | TRBJ2-3
CASSLRGPDSSTQETQYF | TGTGCCAGCAGCCTTAGGGGGCCAGACAGTTCCACCCAAGAGACCCAGTACTTC | TRBD1 | TRBV11-2 | - | TRBJ2-5
CASSYPGGGRNVLTF | TGTGCCAGCAGTTACCCAGGCGGGGGGCGCAACGTCCTGACTTTC | TRBD2 | TRBV6-2/TRBV6-3 | - | TRBJ2-6
CASSVASGGMSYNEQYF | TGTGCCAGCAGCGTAGCCAGCGGGGGGATGTCCTACAATGAGCAGTACTTC | TRBD2 | TRBV9 | - | TRBJ2-7
CSVAWPGWSPRGYTF | TGCAGCGTTGCCTGGCCAGGCTGGAGCCCTAGGGGCTACACCTTC | - | TRBV29-1 | few | TRBJ1-2
CASSEDGGRYETQYF | TGTGCCAGCAGTGAAGATGGGGGGCGCTATGAGACCCAGTACTTC | - | TRBV6-1 | - | TRBJ2-5
CSARDSQRTDTQYF | TGCAGTGCTAGAGATAGTCAGCGCACAGATACGCAGTATTTT | - | TRBV20-1 | few | TRBJ2-3
CASSKEGRHDHEQYF | TGTGCCAGCAGCAAAGAGGGACGGCATGACCACGAGCAGTACTTC | - | TRBV21-1 | - | TRBJ2-7